The 21 T cell receptor beta chains below all came from one sample that was sequenced in a study of human T cells and chemical hapten exposure. From the 5' RACE reads, TCRdb called clonotypes with MiXCR, one entry per CDR3 protein. This table holds more than 75,000 distinct CDR3 sequences, about 16% found once. Researchers extracted total RNA from unfractionated whole blood. Source of these receptors: a female donor in good health.

In this sample, this clonotype turned up a few times. The chain uses TRBV7-9 and TRBJ1-5, with D uncertain. V was pared by 1 base and J by 2 bases, with 9 bases between. Germline V gene sequence: CDR1 SEHNR, CDR2 FQNEAQ (reference sequence). The CDR3 consists of 15 residues. CDR3 DNA sequence: TGTGCCAGCAGCTTAGAAGGGTCGGGCAATCAGCCCCAGCATTTT. Translation gives CASSLEGSGNQPQHF.

The V gene is TRBV29-1, the J gene TRBJ2-3; 8 positions match TRBD1. With 0 bases clipped from V and 2 bases from J, the junction kept 19 bases outside the gene matches. The CDR3 spans 20 residues. CDR1 is SQVTM, CDR2 ANQGSEA, per germline. The CDR3 protein is CSVEDREPGRPGQDTDTQYF. The CDR3 DNA sequence: TGCAGCGTTGAAGATAGGGAGCCGGGGCGCCCGGGACAGGACACAGATACGCAGTATTTT.

The CDR3 reads CASRPPGQGYNQPQHF. The CDR3 bases are TGTGCCAGTAGACCCCCGGGACAGGGGTACAATCAGCCCCAGCATTTT. The V and J genes are TRBV19 and TRBJ1-5; 10 nucleotides line up with TRBD1. Trimming removed 6 bases from V and 3 bases from J; junction bases left unmatched: 8. The germline V gene encodes CDR1 LNHDA and CDR2 SQIVND (reference sequence). The CDR3 covers 16 residues.

The V gene is TRBV6-2 or TRBV6-3, the J gene TRBJ1-2; D remains ambiguous. This CDR3 comprises 14 residues. V was shortened by 2 bases and J by 5 bases, with 12 bases between the two germline ends. Germline CDR1 is MNHEY and CDR2 is SVGEGT. CDR3: CASSYRGRAYGYTF. The CDR3 coding sequence is TGTGCCAGCAGTTACCGAGGGAGAGCGTATGGCTACACCTTC.

This clonotype was recorded many times. The chain links TRBV20-1 to TRBJ1-6; a possible D gene is TRBD1 (6 bases). In germline, CDR1 is DFQATT, CDR2 SNEGSKA (reference sequence). This CDR3 region has 15 residues. V was pared by 3 bases and J by 7 bases, with 16 bases between. CDR3 nucleotide sequence: TGCAGTGCTAGGTTATCGGGACAAATCAATTCACCCCTCCACTTT. Residues: CSARLSGQINSPLHF.

This clonotype was counted between two and nine times. The J gene is TRBJ1-5, the V gene TRBV6-6; unclear D gene. Between the trimmed V and J ends, which lost 0 bases and 6 bases, there was a span of 12 bases. Per germline, CDR1 MNHNY and CDR2 SVGAGI (reference sequence). The CDR3 spans 15 residues. The CDR3 DNA is TGTGCCAGCAGTTACTCGAACCGGGGAAGTCAGCCCCAGCATTTT. Translating gives CASSYSNRGSQPQHF.

A single count supports this clonotype. V is TRBV11-2 and J is TRBJ2-6, with D uncertain. CDR3 length equals 16 residues. Germline V lookup: CDR1 SGHAT, CDR2 FQNNGV. Trimming took off 6 bases at V and 2 bases at J, with 14 bases between the two ends. CDR3 region: CASRGMERAGANVLTF. CDR3 nucleotides: TGTGCCAGCAGGGGAATGGAGAGAGCTGGGGCCAACGTCCTGACTTTC.

This sequence joins TRBV20-1 and TRBJ2-3; 7 bases align to TRBD1. Trimming at V came to 2 bases and at J to 0 bases, leaving 8 bases not matched to a gene. Germline V CDR1 and CDR2: DFQATT, SNEGSKA (reference sequence). This CDR3 is built from 16 residues. The CDR3 here is CSARPVTGFSTDTQYF. The CDR3 bases are TGCAGTGCTAGACCGGTGACAGGGTTTAGCACAGATACGCAGTATTTT.

This clonotype appeared a few times. This chain uses TRBV5-1 with TRBJ2-1; TRBD2 matches at 7 bases. The J segment lost 6 bases and the V segment lost 6 bases, leaving 12 bases of the junction unmatched. Germline V gene lookup returns CDR1 SGHRS and CDR2 YFSETQ. CDR3 size: 15 residues. DNA of the CDR3: TGCGCCAGCAATTTGGGGTGGGAGGGGCGCAATGAGCAGTTCTTC. This gives the protein CASNLGWEGRNEQFF. The complete variable domain, with remaining parts taken from reference TRBV5-1 and TRBJ2-1, reads KAGVTQTPRYLIKTRGQQVTLSCSPISGHRSVSWYQQTPGQGLQFLFEYFSETQRNKGNFPGRFSGRQFSNSRSEMNVSTLELGDSALYLCASNLGWEGRNEQFFGPGTRLTVL.

This chain links TRBV6-1 with TRBJ2-2; TRBD1 agrees at 8 bases. The germline CDR1 and CDR2 sequences are MNHNS and SASEGT. Unmatched junction bases numbered 0, after V lost 8 bases and J lost 1 base. There are 13 residues in the CDR3. The CDR3 protein is CASDRGNTGELFF. DNA for the CDR3: TGTGCCAGCGACAGGGGGAACACCGGGGAGCTGTTTTTT.

V gene TRBV5-1 combines with J gene TRBJ2-3, with 7 positions matching TRBD2. Germline values: CDR1 SGHRS, CDR2 YFSETQ. J was trimmed by 5 bases and V by 0 bases; bases with no gene match: 6. This CDR3 has 15 residues. CDR3 in amino acids: CASSLAPLAEDTQYF. The CDR3 DNA sequence: TGCGCCAGCAGCTTGGCTCCTCTAGCGGAAGATACGCAGTATTTT.

This sequence joins TRBV28 and TRBJ2-5, with 8 bases lining up with TRBD2. The junction had 10 bases not matched to a gene; V was cut back by 5 bases and J by 2 bases. This CDR3 region has 16 residues. The germline gives CDR1 MDHEN, CDR2 SYDVKM. CDR3 nucleotides: TGTGCCAGCAGTCCCCTCAGAACTAGCGGACAAGAGACCCAGTACTTC. The encoded protein is CASSPLRTSGQETQYF.

This clonotype was detected only a few times. This chain connects TRBV5-1 to TRBJ2-7; D is undetermined. The CDR3 covers 15 residues. Germline V lookup: CDR1 SGHRS, CDR2 YFSETQ. The ends were cut back, 5 bases at V and 7 bases at J, with 22 bases in the middle. DNA for the CDR3: TGCGCCAGCAGTTTAGAGTCGGCAGTCTCCCTGGAGCAGTACTTC. It is translated as CASSLESAVSLEQYF.

V and J are TRBV29-1 and TRBJ2-3; no reliable D call. Between the trimmed V and J ends, which lost 5 bases and 4 bases, there was a span of 16 bases. CDR1 and CDR2 from the germline V gene are SQVTM and ANQGSEA. This CDR3 is built from 14 residues. CDR3 sequence: CSVRIPALPDTQYF. CDR3 bases: TGCAGCGTTCGAATCCCCGCTTTACCAGATACGCAGTATTTT.

This clonotype was detected many times. The chain joins TRBV28 to TRBJ1-5, with 9 bases aligning to TRBD1. Germline lookup yields CDR1 MDHEN and CDR2 SYDVKM. V dropped 6 bases and J dropped 5; count of bases not matched to a gene: 11. The CDR3 spans 16 residues. This CDR3 is CASSLTQGAAYQPQHF. The CDR3 nucleotides read TGTGCCAGCAGCCTTACACAGGGGGCGGCCTATCAGCCCCAGCATTTT.

This clonotype was seen a few times. This chain connects TRBV7-2 to TRBJ2-1; D remains ambiguous. Germline V gene data show CDR1 as SGHTA and CDR2 as FQGNSA. The CDR3 runs to 14 residues. Trimming took off 5 bases at V and 5 bases at J, with 13 bases between the two ends. The CDR3 DNA is TGTGCCAGCAGCGCCCGGGCCGGTGACAATGAGCAGTTCTTC. The encoded protein is CASSARAGDNEQFF.

In this sample, this clonotype turned up many times. The CDR3 DNA is TGTGCCAGCAAGAGGGACAGCTCCTCTGGAAACACCATATATTTT. Protein product: CASKRDSSSGNTIYF. This sequence joins TRBV12-3 or TRBV12-4 and TRBJ1-3, with 7 bases matching TRBD1. The V gene end was trimmed by 7 bases and the J gene end by 0 bases; junction bases not matched to a gene: 6. This CDR3 has 15 residues.

This clonotype came up a few times. The conserved phenylalanine or tryptophan is not found at the CDR3 terminus, so this likely reflects a read error. The DNA is omitted, as the CDR3 cannot be located on it reliably, and the CDR3 follows TCRdb's listing. The chain combines TRBV5-1 with TRBJ2-3; the table calls TRBD2, which could not be checked here. Germline loops: CDR1 SGHRS, CDR2 YFSETQ. The CDR3 spans 13 residues, counting both ends. The CDR3 loop is CASSPSPGTSPAV.

This clonotype showed up just a few times. The V and J genes are TRBV6-2 or TRBV6-3 and TRBJ1-1; TRBD1 matches 9 bases. After removal of 7 bases from V and 10 bases from J, the junction contained 10 bases not matched to a gene. The CDR3 totals 13 residues. Germline assignment: CDR1 MNHEY and CDR2 SVGEGT. The CDR3 sequence is CASTETGGEGAFF. CDR3 bases: TGTGCCAGCACGGAAACAGGGGGCGAAGGAGCTTTCTTT.

The chain is built from TRBV29-1 and TRBJ2-1, with 9 bases lining up with TRBD2. Germline-derived CDR1 and CDR2 are SQVTM and ANQGSEA. This CDR3 has 15 amino acids. Trimming took 7 bases from V and 5 from J; bases not matched to a gene: 12. The CDR3 DNA follows: TGCAGCGCTTCACCCTGGACTAGCGCCCACAATGAGCAGTTCTTC. Amino acid sequence: CSASPWTSAHNEQFF.

The chain links TRBV7-9 to TRBJ2-7; D perhaps matches TRBD2 (6 bases). Germline loops: CDR1 SEHNR, CDR2 FQNEAQ (reference sequence). V shed 2 bases and J shed 3 bases, with 11 bases lying between them. CDR3 length: 14 residues. CDR3 region: CASSLTGVNYEQYF. Written as DNA, the CDR3 is TGTGCCAGCAGCTTAACGGGAGTGAACTACGAGCAGTACTTC.